This entry concerns a single T cell receptor (beta chain). Its antigen is still unknown. In germline, CDR1 is SEHNR, CDR2 FQNEAQ (reference sequence). V was trimmed by 0 bases and J by 1 base, leaving 6 bases between them. The CDR3 extends over 14 amino acids. This entry is derived from a study of shared clonotypes between healthy human individuals. Study context: Donor ages ranged 18 to 49 years: a couple of women, a few men.

The protocol was immunoSEQ multiplex PCR, while the TCRdb copy is restricted to in-frame clones and leaves out a portion. Among over 850,000 clones listed, approximately 80% were seen once. General study findings and limits: Only blood was sampled, and tissue TCR repertoires likely differ from blood ones. Memory subsets generally showed smaller estimated richness than naive subsets did. Against clonotypes common to all four donors, non-shared ones had lower generation probabilities.

Sequencing input: memory CD4+ T cells from PBMCs. Indicated subset: CD45RA-negative fraction. J is TRBJ1-1 and V is TRBV7-9, with unresolved D. This TCR derives from a man between 18 and 35 years old in good health. Some clones in this sample may be carry-over from other donors' samples. Here the CDR3 reads CASSLASENTEAFF. CDR3 DNA sequence: TGTGCCAGCAGCTTAGCGTCAGAGAACACTGAAGCTTTCTTT.